This T cell receptor (beta chain) stems from a study of blood T cell repertoires in COVID-19. Turning to the study itself: Material from acute and convalescent COVID-19 was sourced from the United States, Italy and Spain. Sources were T cells, B-cell-depleted T cells, or PBMCs; the material itself was cDNA or gDNA.

J gave up 3 bases and V 6 bases, and 2 bases lay outside the gene matches. The CDR3 sequence is 14 residues long. Germline V gives CDR1 MNHEY, CDR2 SMNVEV (reference sequence). Researchers sorted participants into cohorts using their self-reported clinical history. In the original analysis: Reference gene primer amplification yielded estimated nucleated cell counts. Clones were sequenced by immunoSEQ multiplex PCR, and TCRdb holds only the in-frame ones, with some missing. The DNA gave D and trimming, while V, J and clone size come from that table. The sample has some 300,000 clones; around nine tenths are singletons.

The sequence came from a woman between 45 and 60 years old who had been exposed to COVID-19. V usage is TRBV27 and J usage is TRBJ2-5; 12 positions agree with TRBD2. Input material: PBMCs or T cells enriched from blood (not recorded which). The CDR3 reads CASRRLAGEETQYF. CDR3 coding DNA: TGTGCCAGCAGACGACTAGCGGGGGAAGAGACCCAGTACTTC.